A single sample gave rise to the 25 T cell receptor beta chains below, sequenced in a study of CD8 T cells in ankylosing spondylitis. TCRdb reprocessed the 5' RACE reads with MiXCR, giving one entry per CDR3 protein. The repertoire holds about 39,000 distinct CDR3 sequences, with roughly 3% as singletons. The sequenced material came from blood, either unsorted or a sorted T cell fraction (not recorded which). The origin of the receptors is a male donor with ankylosing spondylitis or in good health (not recorded which).

This clonotype was counted many times. This sequence joins TRBV9 and TRBJ2-2; 8 nucleotides line up with TRBD2. Germline V gene lookup returns CDR1 SGDLS and CDR2 YYNGEE. Trimming at V came to 1 base and at J to 9 bases, leaving 14 bases not matched to a gene. The CDR3 loop spans 17 amino acids. The CDR3, as DNA: TGTGCCAGCAGCGTAAGTCTAGCGGGCCACCCGAGGCGGGAGCTGTTTTTT. Residues: CASSVSLAGHPRRELFF.

This clonotype was recorded at least ten times. V is TRBV9 and J is TRBJ1-5, with TRBD1 matching over 7 bases. V was pared by 0 bases and J by 8 bases, with 5 bases of the junction left unmatched. This CDR3 has 14 amino acids. Germline-derived CDR1 and CDR2 are SGDLS and YYNGEE. This chain's CDR3 is CASSVGTGDKPQHF. The CDR3 nucleotides are TGTGCCAGCAGCGTAGGAACAGGGGATAAGCCCCAGCATTTT.

At least ten counts were recorded for this clonotype. This chain uses TRBV9 with TRBJ2-3; 8 bases map to TRBD1. The germline V gene has CDR1 SGDLS and CDR2 YYNGEE. The V segment lost 3 bases and the J segment 2 bases; nucleotides outside the gene matches: 5. This CDR3 region has 15 residues. The CDR3 region has the DNA TGTGCCAGCAGCGCCAGGGGGCAGGTCACAGATACGCAGTATTTT. Its protein is CASSARGQVTDTQYF.

This clonotype was found many times. The genes are TRBV9 and TRBJ1-1; 8 nucleotides match TRBD1. Trimming at V came to 3 bases and at J to 1 base, leaving 2 bases not matched to a gene. Per the germline V gene, CDR1 is SGDLS and CDR2 is YYNGEE. The CDR3 sequence is 14 residues long. CDR3 in DNA: TGTGCCAGCAGCGACGGACAGGGGAACACTGAAGCTTTCTTT. Encoded protein: CASSDGQGNTEAFF.

This clonotype was seen ten or more times. This sequence joins TRBV9 and TRBJ2-3; D unclear. Trimming stripped 4 bases from V and 0 bases from J, with 6 bases between. Germline CDR1 is SGDLS and CDR2 is YYNGEE. This CDR3 has 13 amino acids. CDR3 sequence: CASSPQSTDTQYF. The DNA of the CDR3 is TGTGCCAGCAGCCCCCAGAGCACAGATACGCAGTATTTT.

The table lists this clonotype with many counts. V is TRBV9 and J is TRBJ2-5, with 10 bases matching TRBD1. Per germline, CDR1 SGDLS and CDR2 YYNGEE. The CDR3 length is 16 residues. Trimming cost V 0 bases and J 5 bases; bases outside gene matches: 7. CDR3 nucleotide sequence: TGTGCCAGCAGCGTAGGGACAGGGGGACACGGGGAGACCCAGTACTTC. Its translation: CASSVGTGGHGETQYF. Supplemented by reference TRBV9 and TRBJ2-5, the full variable domain reads DSGVTQTPKHLITATGQRVTLRCSPRSGDLSVYWYQQSLDQGLQFLIQYYNGEERAKGNILERFSAQQFPDLHSELNLSSLELGDSALYFCASSVGTGGHGETQYFGPGTRLLVL.

This clonotype came up many times. V usage is TRBV9 and J usage is TRBJ1-2; TRBD1 is a possible D gene (5 bases). The CDR3 has 15 amino acids. The V end lost 2 bases, the J end lost 8 bases, and 19 bases lay between the germline ends. The V gene's germline CDR1 is SGDLS and CDR2 YYNGEE. The CDR3 DNA is TGTGCCAGCAGCGTCGGCTTGAGGGGCGAGCGGGGCTACACCTTC. Residues: CASSVGLRGERGYTF.

The sample holds many counts of this clonotype. As DNA, the CDR3 is TGTGCCAGCAGCAAAGCACGGACTAGATTCACAGATACGCAGTATTTT. Amino acids: CASSKARTRFTDTQYF. The gene calls are TRBV21-1 and TRBJ2-3; the D call TRBD2 from the table was never checked on the DNA. TRBV21-1 is deemed a pseudogene. The CDR3 contains 16 residues.

In this sample, this clonotype turned up many times. The chain links TRBV9 to TRBJ1-1; 7 bases map to TRBD1. Germline CDR1 reads SGDLS; CDR2 reads YYNGEE. The CDR3 consists of 18 residues. V dropped 0 bases and J dropped 1; count of bases not matched to a gene: 12. CDR3 sequence: CASSVGAGRGQGNTEAFF. The DNA for the CDR3 is TGTGCCAGCAGCGTAGGGGCGGGTAGGGGGCAAGGGAACACTGAAGCTTTCTTT. The complete variable domain, with remaining parts taken from reference TRBV9 and TRBJ1-1, reads DSGVTQTPKHLITATGQRVTLRCSPRSGDLSVYWYQQSLDQGLQFLIQYYNGEERAKGNILERFSAQQFPDLHSELNLSSLELGDSALYFCASSVGAGRGQGNTEAFFGQGTRLTVV.

Many counts were recorded for this clonotype. The rearrangement joins TRBV9 to TRBJ1-1, with no clear D. The CDR3 is 13 residues long. The germline CDR1 and CDR2 sequences are SGDLS and YYNGEE. V lost 4 bases to trimming and J lost 6 bases, with 13 bases between them. The CDR3 nucleotides are TGTGCCAGCAGCCCTCTGAGTTCTGCTGAAGCTTTCTTT. Its protein product is CASSPLSSAEAFF. The full variable domain, with the rest looked up from reference TRBV9 and TRBJ1-1, is DSGVTQTPKHLITATGQRVTLRCSPRSGDLSVYWYQQSLDQGLQFLIQYYNGEERAKGNILERFSAQQFPDLHSELNLSSLELGDSALYFCASSPLSSAEAFFGQGTRLTVV.

This clonotype was found many times. V usage is TRBV9 and J usage is TRBJ2-2, with TRBD1 as a possible D gene (6 bases). Germline CDR1 SGDLS, CDR2 YYNGEE. The germline V and J ends were trimmed by 0 bases and 9 bases, with 12 bases remaining between them. This CDR3 comprises 14 residues. CDR3 protein: CASSVGQVSRELFF. CDR3 sequence (DNA): TGTGCCAGCAGCGTAGGACAGGTCTCTCGGGAGCTGTTTTTT.

This clonotype appeared many times. V usage is TRBV9 and J usage is TRBJ2-5, with a tentative D call TRBD2 (5 bases). V was cut by 0 bases and J by 2 bases, with 8 bases left in between. The CDR3 is 14 residues long. Germline CDR1 reads SGDLS; CDR2 reads YYNGEE. CDR3 region: CASSVGLQQETQYF. In nucleotides, the CDR3 is TGTGCCAGCAGCGTAGGACTACAACAAGAGACCCAGTACTTC.

This clonotype was seen many times. V gene TRBV9 combines with J gene TRBJ1-2; D possibly corresponds to TRBD1 (6 bases). This CDR3 contains 16 residues. The germline CDR1 and CDR2 sequences are SGDLS and YYNGEE. V lost 0 bases, J lost 9 bases, and 21 bases lay in between. CDR3 residues: CASSVDPRGRRESYTF. CDR3 in DNA: TGTGCCAGCAGCGTAGATCCCAGGGGAAGAAGGGAAAGCTACACCTTC.

This clonotype was recorded many times. The chain couples TRBV9 to TRBJ1-3, with D possibly TRBD1 on 6 matching bases. The germline V gene encodes CDR1 SGDLS and CDR2 YYNGEE. The CDR3 is 15 residues long. Trimming stripped 5 bases from V and 1 base from J, with 13 bases between. CDR3 sequence (DNA): TGTGCCAGCAGTCGACAGGTCGGATCTGGAAACACCATATATTTT. Translation gives CASSRQVGSGNTIYF.

This clonotype was detected many times. This sequence joins TRBV9 and TRBJ2-3; D might be TRBD1 (5 bases). Per germline, CDR1 SGDLS and CDR2 YYNGEE. The CDR3 length is 14 residues. V lost 2 bases and J 3 bases, leaving 10 bases between the germline ends. CDR3 sequence (DNA): TGTGCCAGCAGCGTTGGGGCTGGGACAGATACGCAGTATTTT. It codes for CASSVGAGTDTQYF.

The gene calls are TRBV9 and TRBJ2-2; D gene uncertain. The V and J ends lost 0 bases and 4 bases respectively, with 10 bases between them. Germline V gene lookup returns CDR1 SGDLS and CDR2 YYNGEE. The CDR3 is 15 amino acids. CDR3 amino acids: CASSVGQVPTGELFF. Here the CDR3 DNA reads TGTGCCAGCAGCGTAGGGCAGGTACCCACCGGGGAGCTGTTTTTT. Full variable domain (missing parts from reference TRBV9 and TRBJ2-2): DSGVTQTPKHLITATGQRVTLRCSPRSGDLSVYWYQQSLDQGLQFLIQYYNGEERAKGNILERFSAQQFPDLHSELNLSSLELGDSALYFCASSVGQVPTGELFFGEGSRLTVL.

This clonotype was picked up many times. This sequence joins TRBV9 and TRBJ2-5; D may correspond to TRBD1 or TRBD2 (9 bases each). Per the germline V gene, CDR1 is SGDLS and CDR2 is YYNGEE. The CDR3 consists of 19 residues. With 0 bases removed from V and 1 base from J, the gap between germline ends came to 22 bases. This chain's CDR3 is CASSVGTGVPSGVQETQYF. The CDR3 DNA reads TGTGCCAGCAGCGTAGGGACAGGGGTCCCTAGCGGGGTCCAAGAGACCCAGTACTTC. The whole variable domain, filled in from reference TRBV9 and TRBJ2-5, reads DSGVTQTPKHLITATGQRVTLRCSPRSGDLSVYWYQQSLDQGLQFLIQYYNGEERAKGNILERFSAQQFPDLHSELNLSSLELGDSALYFCASSVGTGVPSGVQETQYFGPGTRLLVL.

Many counts were recorded for this clonotype. The chain couples TRBV9 to TRBJ2-3; possible D gene TRBD1, 6 bases. The ends were cut back, 4 bases at V and 1 base at J, with 13 bases in the middle. In germline, CDR1 is SGDLS, CDR2 YYNGEE. This CDR3 comprises 15 residues. This chain's CDR3 is CASSPSRGGTDTQYF. CDR3 DNA: TGTGCCAGCAGCCCCAGCAGGGGTGGCACAGATACGCAGTATTTT.

The rearrangement uses TRBV9 and TRBJ2-5, with 9 positions matching TRBD1. The CDR3 totals 14 residues. Germline values: CDR1 SGDLS, CDR2 YYNGEE. V gave up 4 bases and J gave up 4 bases; unmatched junction bases: 5. The CDR3: CASSRDRASETQYF. Here the CDR3 DNA reads TGTGCCAGCAGCCGGGACAGGGCGTCAGAGACCCAGTACTTC.

This clonotype was detected ten times or more. The chain joins TRBV9 to TRBJ1-1; no definite D call. The V and J ends lost 1 base and 4 bases respectively, with 11 bases between them. This CDR3 contains 14 residues. Germline V CDR1 and CDR2: SGDLS, YYNGEE. This chain's CDR3 is CASSVTGLRTEAFF. The CDR3 nucleotides are TGTGCCAGCAGCGTAACGGGGTTGCGCACTGAAGCTTTCTTT.

This clonotype has at least ten counts. The chain employs TRBV9 and TRBJ2-3; D gene ambiguous. The CDR3 length is 14 residues. Per germline, CDR1 SGDLS and CDR2 YYNGEE. The V end was cut by 4 bases, the J end by 6 bases, with 15 bases between. DNA of the CDR3: TGTGCCAGCAGCTTCTCCTGGAGCCTCGATACGCAGTATTTT. This gives the protein CASSFSWSLDTQYF.

Only a few counts were recorded for this clonotype. This sequence joins TRBV9 and TRBJ2-5; TRBD2 agrees at 9 bases. CDR1 and CDR2 (germline): SGDLS, YYNGEE. The CDR3 is 17 amino acids. Unmatched junction bases numbered 11, after V lost 0 bases and J lost 5 bases. CDR3 region: CASSVGLGSGREETQYF. DNA for the CDR3: TGTGCCAGCAGCGTAGGGCTCGGTAGCGGGAGAGAGGAGACCCAGTACTTC.

Within the sample, this clonotype is medium-sized. The V call is TRBV21-1, the J call TRBJ2-7. TRBV21-1 is tagged as a pseudogene. The length of the CDR3 is 14 residues. The CDR3 region has the DNA TGTGCCAGCAGCAAAGTTCCCAGCACTTACGGGCAGTACGTC. This sequence encodes CASSKVPSTYGQYV.

This clonotype was seen at least ten times. CDR3 amino acids: CASSVTQGGNTGELFF. In DNA form, the CDR3 reads TGTGCCAGCAGCGTAACTCAGGGGGGGAACACCGGGGAGCTGTTTTTT. V usage is TRBV9 and J usage is TRBJ2-2; tentatively, D is TRBD1 (7 bases). Trimming took off 1 base at V and 1 base at J, with 11 bases between the two ends. The CDR3 has 16 amino acids. CDR1 and CDR2 (germline): SGDLS, YYNGEE. The variable domain in full, completed from reference TRBV9 and TRBJ2-2, reads DSGVTQTPKHLITATGQRVTLRCSPRSGDLSVYWYQQSLDQGLQFLIQYYNGEERAKGNILERFSAQQFPDLHSELNLSSLELGDSALYFCASSVTQGGNTGELFFGEGSRLTVL.

This clonotype was counted only a few times. The chain carries TRBV9 and TRBJ2-3, with TRBD1 as a possible D gene (5 bases). CDR3 length: 13 amino acids. Germline CDR1 SGDLS, CDR2 YYNGEE. The ends were cut back, 4 bases at V and 6 bases at J, with 12 bases in the middle. The CDR3 region has the DNA TGTGCCAGCAGCTCCTCGGCAGGGGATACGCAGTATTTT. The encoded protein is CASSSSAGDTQYF.